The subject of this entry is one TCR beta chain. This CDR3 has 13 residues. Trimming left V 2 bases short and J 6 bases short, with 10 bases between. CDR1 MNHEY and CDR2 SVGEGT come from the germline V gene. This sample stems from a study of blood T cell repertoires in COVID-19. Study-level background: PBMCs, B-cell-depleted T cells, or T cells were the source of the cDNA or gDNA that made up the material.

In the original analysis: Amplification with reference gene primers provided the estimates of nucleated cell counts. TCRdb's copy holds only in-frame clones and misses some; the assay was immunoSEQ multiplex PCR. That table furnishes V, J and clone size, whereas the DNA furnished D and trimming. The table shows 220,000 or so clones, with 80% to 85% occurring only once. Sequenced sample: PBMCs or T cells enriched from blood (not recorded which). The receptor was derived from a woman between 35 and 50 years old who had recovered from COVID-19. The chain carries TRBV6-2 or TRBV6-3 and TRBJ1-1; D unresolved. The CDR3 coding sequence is TGTGCCAGCAGTTACGCCGGGAAGCCTGAAGCTTTCTTT. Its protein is CASSYAGKPEAFF.